This T cell receptor beta chain was sequenced in a study of cytomegalovirus exposure and HLA in healthy donors. Whole-study findings and limits: Reportedly, a later analysis found an Asian-associated ancestry cluster had fewer N-insertions than the approximately 670-donor mean.

With regard to this clone: Its antigen remains unknown.

Primers: 60 Vbeta forward and 13 Jbeta reverse. TCRdb keeps only in-frame clones here, not all; method: immunoSEQ multiplex PCR. This table has around 170,000 clones, around 77% appearing once. Germline V CDR1 and CDR2: MNHEY, SMNVEV (reference sequence). V dropped 5 bases and J dropped 6 bases, with 19 bases sitting between them. The CDR3 is 15 amino acids. Sequencing input: PBMCs. This receptor was taken from a woman aged 50 to 65 in good health and CMV-seropositive. The genes are TRBV27 and TRBJ1-2, with D possibly being TRBD1 (5 bases). CDR3 nucleotide sequence: TGTGCCAGCAGTCCGCGCCAGCAGGGAGGGAATGGCTACACCTTC. Translating gives CASSPRQQGGNGYTF.